This T cell receptor (beta chain) was found in a study of T-cell memory formation after mild COVID-19. This clonotype was detected only a few times. Its target is not known. General observations from the study: From day 15 to 85, contracting clones were balanced between CD4 and CD8, whereas later expanders leaned toward CD4+. The study found contracting CD4+ clones mainly in CM and EM and contracting CD8+ clones in EMRA. Second-wave clones peaking on day 37 lacked confirmed SARS-CoV-2 specificity.

CDR1 and CDR2 from the germline V gene are SGHTA and FQGNSA. The CDR3 is 15 amino acids. V gave up 4 bases and J gave up 5 bases; unmatched junction bases: 9. TCRdb used MiXCR to reprocess the 5' RACE reads, holding one entry per CDR3 protein. The sample has about 45,000 distinct CDR3 sequences; under 7.5% are singletons. This TCR was recovered from a young man who had mild COVID-19 (a few samples of this study predate the infection). Cell type and time point are not known. The source material was PBMCs or a T cell subset sorted from them (not recorded which). The chain combines TRBV7-2 with TRBJ2-3, with 7 nucleotides matching TRBD1. Written as DNA, the CDR3 is TGTGCCAGCAGCTCACAGGGGCAGGGAGTAGATACGCAGTATTTT. This encodes CASSSQGQGVDTQYF.